Detailed here is one TCR beta chain. The target antigen is unknown. This specimen belongs to a study of cytomegalovirus exposure and HLA in healthy donors. CDR1 and CDR2 from the germline V gene are LGHNA and YNFKEQ. J lost 6 bases, V lost 4 bases, and 11 bases had no gene match. The CDR3 spans 15 residues. Use of 60 Vbeta and 13 Jbeta primers characterized the PCR. The table came from immunoSEQ multiplex PCR; TCRdb's copy has only in-frame clones and leaves some out. The sample has under 70,000 clones, approximately 67% seen once. General observations from the study: Some highly shared sequence variants likely arose as a pipeline artifact. TCR sequences were mostly rare, though some public TCRs occurred in many donors. Per published accounts, TCR beta sequences correctly predicted the HLA-A and HLA-B alleles of most subjects. An analysis done earlier found most TCR beta V segments productive about 90% or about 30% of the time.

Sample: PBMCs. The receptor was isolated from a woman aged 30 to 39 in good health and CMV-seronegative. The chain couples TRBV4-2 to TRBJ1-2, with TRBD1 matching 7 bases. CDR3 region: CASSPIDRELNGYTF. For the CDR3, the DNA is TGTGCCAGCAGCCCAATCGACAGGGAATTGAATGGCTACACCTTC.